The rows below give T cell receptor beta chains drawn from one sample of a study of T cells in Graves' hyperthyroidism and ophthalmopathy. In TCRdb, the multiplex PCR reads were re-called with MiXCR into one record per CDR3 protein. There are around 500,000 distinct CDR3 sequences in the sample; 11% to 15% occur only once, and 11% to 15% lies in the top ten. Sequencing was done on a sample of blood. These receptors all stem from a woman aged 40 to 49 with Graves' hyperthyroidism. The CDR3 runs from the conserved cysteine through the conserved F or W. Fields, in order: clone size, V gene, J gene, CDR3 protein. Where a row states a size, it is once, few, many or the class of an expanded clone; other rows omit it.

size: many; V: TRBV28; J: TRBJ1-3; CDR3: CASNPGTGEPGNTIYF
size: NA; V: TRBV6-1; J: TRBJ1-5; CDR3: CASSWEDNQPQHF
size: many; V: TRBV5-1; J: TRBJ2-3; CDR3: CASSQDRGYTDTQYF
size: many; V: TRBV28; J: TRBJ2-2; CDR3: CASTSRTVSSTGELFF
size: many; V: TRBV2; J: TRBJ1-6; CDR3: CASSEAVGGTPLHF
size: many; V: TRBV12-3/TRBV12-4; J: TRBJ1-5; CDR3: CASSFGYSNQPQHF
size: many; V: TRBV12-3/TRBV12-4; J: TRBJ1-5; CDR3: CASRGRQGNQPQHF
size: NA; V: TRBV11-2; J: TRBJ1-1; CDR3: CASSEQSEAFF
size: many; V: TRBV12-3/TRBV12-4; J: TRBJ2-4; CDR3: CASSLSFGGKNIQYF
size: NA; V: TRBV29-1; J: TRBJ2-6; CDR3: CSVLGQGVGANVLTF
size: few; V: TRBV7-6; J: TRBJ1-3; CDR3: CASSWKQGSDTIYF
size: many; V: TRBV18; J: TRBJ1-2; CDR3: CASSPAYSYGYTF
size: many; V: TRBV6-9; J: TRBJ2-3; CDR3: CASSSPGSSGCTDTQYF
size: few; V: TRBV19; J: TRBJ1-3; CDR3: CASIRGRGTTGNTIYF
size: NA; V: TRBV19; J: TRBJ1-4; CDR3: CASSSTGNDNLLFF
size: few; V: TRBV29-1; J: TRBJ2-3; CDR3: CSEKTGGGGTDTQYF
size: few; V: TRBV9; J: TRBJ2-1; CDR3: CASSVVSAAYNEQFF
size: few; V: TRBV7-8; J: TRBJ1-4; CDR3: CASSLLGMEEKLFF
size: NA; V: TRBV6-1; J: TRBJ1-6; CDR3: CASSEVGDPSYNSPLHF
size: NA; V: TRBV29-1; J: TRBJ2-1; CDR3: CSALSGGYNEQFF
size: many; V: TRBV3-1; J: TRBJ1-6; CDR3: CASSQGYQADYNSPLHF
size: few; V: TRBV5-6; J: TRBJ1-5; CDR3: CASSRQQLNQPQHF
size: NA; V: TRBV6-2/TRBV6-3; J: TRBJ2-3; CDR3: CASKSGVFTQYF
size: many; V: TRBV28; J: TRBJ2-3; CDR3: CASSSGLAGAGDTQYF
size: NA; V: TRBV29-1; J: TRBJ2-7; CDR3: CSVERDSYEQYF
size: few; V: TRBV7-3; J: TRBJ2-1; CDR3: CASSLGILAGREQFF
size: many; V: TRBV12-5; J: TRBJ1-1; CDR3: CASGPRLNTEAFF
size: many; V: TRBV6-2/TRBV6-3; J: TRBJ2-7; CDR3: CASSSGTGPYEQYF
size: few; V: TRBV6-1; J: TRBJ2-2; CDR3: CASNRLAFAGELFF
size: many; V: TRBV24-1; J: TRBJ2-1; CDR3: CATSGRADEQFF
size: once; V: TRBV6-2/TRBV6-3; J: TRBJ2-3; CDR3: CASSSRDRGTQYF
size: NA; V: TRBV20-1; J: TRBJ2-2; CDR3: CSARLLGRGSTGELFF
size: many; V: TRBV6-1; J: TRBJ2-6; CDR3: CASSRQSVGANVLTF
size: many; V: TRBV12-3/TRBV12-4; J: TRBJ2-2; CDR3: CASRTPGPLATGELFF
size: few; V: TRBV11-3; J: TRBJ2-5; CDR3: CASSLVEETQYF
size: many; V: TRBV20-1; J: TRBJ2-4; CDR3: CSADRGLGNIQYF
size: NA; V: TRBV5-1; J: TRBJ2-1; CDR3: CASSSGLAGESYNEQFF
size: few; V: TRBV6-1; J: TRBJ2-3; CDR3: CASRGLGGSGTDTQYF
size: few; V: TRBV25-1; J: TRBJ2-7; CDR3: CASSELGPAGDYEQYF
size: many; V: TRBV12-5; J: TRBJ1-1; CDR3: CASGLVRGVNPLNTEAFF